A single sample gave rise to the 28 T cell receptor beta chains below, sequenced in a study of T cells in women clearing cervical HPV infection. Profiled with immunoSEQ multiplex PCR; TCRdb holds only in-frame clones, not every one. The ten most abundant clones cover under 5% of a sample with 31,000 or so clones. Sequencing used blood buffy coat. The receptor source for this set is a woman aged 18 to 75 with a cervical HPV16 infection that either progressed to CIN3+ or cleared (not recorded which).

On this clone itself: The read ends 3 residues early relative to the CDR3; the germline J gene fills the gap. This chain connects TRBV5-1 to TRBJ2-1, with 7 nucleotides matching TRBD1. The CDR3 extends over 15 amino acids. Germline loops: CDR1 SGHRS, CDR2 YFSETQ. V shed 0 bases and J 8 bases; nucleotides not matched to a gene: 8. The CDR3 spells CASSLGQGMRDEQFF. Incomplete CDR3 DNA: TGCGCCAGCAGCTTGGGACAGGGCATGAGGGATGAG.

On this clone: The read ends 3 residues early relative to the CDR3; the germline J gene fills the gap. Within the sample, other DNA sequences also encode this same CDR3. The chain employs TRBV2 and TRBJ1-6, with TRBD1 as a possible D gene (5 bases). This CDR3 comprises 15 residues. CDR1 is SNHLY, CDR2 FYNNEI, per germline. Between the trimmed V and J ends, which lost 8 bases and 0 bases, there was a span of 11 bases. The covered CDR3 bases are TGTGCCAGCGGCAGGGAGGGCTCCTATAATTCACCC. Its protein product is CASGREGSYNSP. From start to end, the CDR3 is CASGREGSYNSPLHF.

A note on this clone: Sequencing ends 3 residues short of the CDR3 end; the germline J gene provides the rest. The chain links TRBV4-2 to TRBJ2-2; 11 bases are a match to TRBD2. Germline V CDR1 and CDR2: LGHNA, YNFKEQ. Losses at the gene ends were 0 bases for V and 6 bases for J; bases not matched to a gene: 0. This CDR3 is built from 15 residues. CDR3 region: CASSQDSGGAGELFF. The DNA read from the CDR3 is TGTGCCAGCAGCCAAGATAGCGGGGGGGCCGGGGAG.

Details on this clone: The CDR3 extends 3 residues past the end of the read, so its final part is completed from the germline J gene. The chain is built from TRBV19 and TRBJ1-6; TRBD1 is a possible D gene (6 bases). Germline CDR1 LNHDA, CDR2 SQIVND (reference sequence). This CDR3 contains 14 residues. Trimming removed 6 bases at V and 7 bases at J, with 13 bases between. CDR3 residues: CASSLTGGNSPLHF. Partial CDR3 DNA: TGTGCCAGTAGCCTGACAGGAGGGAATTCACCC.

In regard to this clone: The sequence runs out 3 residues before the end of the CDR3; the remainder is reconstructed from the germline J gene. The chain joins TRBV7-2 to TRBJ2-3; D unclear. V lost 1 base and J 3 bases, leaving 11 bases between the germline ends. CDR3 size: 15 residues. The V gene's germline CDR1 is SGHTA and CDR2 FQGNSA. The CDR3 sequence: CASSLVAGGTDTQYF. The covered CDR3 bases are TGTGCCAGCAGCTTAGTGGCAGGTGGGACAGATACG.

As for this clone: The read terminates 3 residues before the CDR3 end, so the remaining end is supplied by the germline J gene. The V gene is TRBV5-1, the J gene TRBJ2-1; 7 bases match TRBD1. CDR3 size: 12 residues. Germline trimming cut 4 bases from V and 7 bases from J; bases unmatched to any gene: 2. Germline V gives CDR1 SGHRS, CDR2 YFSETQ. CDR3 DNA, as far as it was read: TGCGCCAGCAGCCAGACAGGGAATGAG. Translation: CASSQTGNE. The full CDR3 reads CASSQTGNEQFF. Variable domain in full (rest from reference TRBV5-1 and TRBJ2-1): KAGVTQTPRYLIKTRGQQVTLSCSPISGHRSVSWYQQTPGQGLQFLFEYFSETQRNKGNFPGRFSGRQFSNSRSEMNVSTLELGDSALYLCASSQTGNEQFFGPGTRLTVL.

Points on this clone: The read finishes 3 residues shy of the CDR3 end, and the germline J gene is used to complete it. This chain links TRBV19 with TRBJ2-4; TRBD2 agrees at 10 bases. J gave up 0 bases and V 5 bases, and 13 bases lay outside the gene matches. CDR3 length equals 19 residues. The germline V gene has CDR1 LNHDA and CDR2 SQIVND (reference sequence). The part of the CDR3 DNA that was read is TGTGCCAGTAGTGGGCTTGGAGCGGGAGGGCCCGGAGCCAAAAACATT. The encoded protein is CASSGLGAGGPGAKNI. The CDR3 reads in full as CASSGLGAGGPGAKNIQYF.

Turning to this clone: The DNA ends 3 residues before the CDR3 does, and the rest of the CDR3 is filled in from the germline J gene. The gene calls are TRBV20-1 and TRBJ2-3, with 7 bases lining up with TRBD1. V lost 4 bases and J lost 5; bases outside the gene matches: 9. The V gene's germline CDR1 is DFQATT and CDR2 SNEGSKA (reference sequence). CDR3 length: 14 residues. The DNA read from the CDR3 is TGCAGTGCTATACAGGGGAGTGGAGAAGATACG. Translating gives CSAIQGSGEDT. The full CDR3 is CSAIQGSGEDTQYF.

Concerning this clone itself: The read comes to an end 3 residues before the CDR3 does, leaving the germline J gene to fill in the end. V is TRBV2 and J is TRBJ2-1; 7 bases line up with TRBD1. This CDR3 has 13 residues. Per the germline V gene, CDR1 is SNHLY and CDR2 is FYNNEI. Trimming removed 4 bases from V and 4 bases from J; junction bases left unmatched: 1. The sequenced part of the CDR3 DNA is TGTGCCAGCAGTGGGGACAGTTACAATGAG. As protein: CASSGDSYNE. The entire CDR3 protein is CASSGDSYNEQFF.

Points on this clone: The CDR3 is cut off 3 residues early in the read; its end comes from the germline J gene. The chain employs TRBV7-2 and TRBJ1-6, with D tentatively TRBD1 (5 bases). The CDR3 is made up of 13 amino acids. From germline, CDR1 is SGHTA and CDR2 FQGNSA. The CDR3 region is CASSSLGGEALHF. Incomplete CDR3 DNA: TGTGCCAGCAGCTCCCTCGGGGGGGAGGCC.

About this clone itself: From the germline J gene comes the end of the CDR3, since the read stops 3 residues before it. The V gene is TRBV19, the J gene TRBJ1-1, with 9 bases aligning to TRBD1. This CDR3 contains 13 residues. V lost 6 bases and J lost 4; bases outside the gene matches: 3. The germline gives CDR1 LNHDA, CDR2 SQIVND (reference sequence). The CDR3 reads CASRTGGVTEAFF. CDR3 DNA (partial): TGTGCCAGTAGGACAGGGGGAGTCACTGAA. Full variable domain (outside the CDR3, taken from reference TRBV19 and TRBJ1-1): DGGITQSPKYLFRKEGQNVTLSCEQNLNHDAMYWYRQDPGQGLRLIYYSQIVNDFQKGDIAEGYSVSREKKESFPLTVTSAQKNPTAFYLCASRTGGVTEAFFGQGTRLTVV.

Comment on this clone: The read falls 3 residues short of the CDR3 end, and the missing part is taken from the germline J gene. The J gene is TRBJ2-2, the V gene TRBV7-3; 7 positions agree with TRBD1. Germline CDR1 is SGHTA and CDR2 is FQGTGA. The CDR3 has 15 residues. The ends lost 5 bases at V and 7 bases at J; junction bases unmatched: 10. Partial CDR3 DNA: TGTGCCAGCAGCCCCCAGGGACAGCGCGGCGGGGAG. The encoded protein is CASSPQGQRGGE. The full-length CDR3 reads as CASSPQGQRGGELFF.

Worth noting for this clone: From the germline J gene comes the end of the CDR3, since the read stops 3 residues before it. The rearrangement links TRBV5-4 to TRBJ2-1, with 9 positions matching TRBD1. V shed 4 bases and J 4 bases; nucleotides not matched to a gene: 6. The CDR3 is 15 amino acids. Germline V gene data show CDR1 as SGHNT and CDR2 as YYREEE (reference sequence). The CDR3 sequence: CASSTRQGGYNEQFF. The CDR3 DNA, read in part, is TGTGCCAGCAGCACCAGACAGGGGGGATACAATGAG.

As for this clone: The CDR3 end is not reached by the read, which stops 3 residues before it; the germline J gene fills it in. The genes are TRBV20-1 and TRBJ1-2; TRBD1 aligns across 8 bases. The CDR3 is 16 residues long. The germline V gene has CDR1 DFQATT and CDR2 SNEGSKA (reference sequence). Trimming removed 1 base from V and 4 bases from J; junction bases left unmatched: 11. CDR3 residues: CSARAPPGQAFYGYTF. CDR3 DNA (partial): TGCAGTGCTAGAGCCCCACCGGGACAGGCATTCTATGGC.

With respect to this clone: The read halts 3 residues ahead of the CDR3 end, with the missing end drawn from the germline J gene. The chain combines TRBV2 with TRBJ1-1; the D is unclear. The CDR3 is 12 amino acids. V gave up 7 bases and J gave up 1 base, with 7 bases separating them. CDR1 is SNHLY, CDR2 FYNNEI, per germline. The CDR3: CASIRGNTEAFF. The covered CDR3 bases are TGTGCCAGCATCCGAGGGAACACTGAA. The full variable domain, with the rest looked up from reference TRBV2 and TRBJ1-1, is EPEVTQTPSHQVTQMGQEVILRCVPISNHLYFYWYRQILGQKVEFLVSFYNNEISEKSEIFDDQFSVERPDGSNFTLKIRSTKLEDSAMYFCASIRGNTEAFFGQGTRLTVV.

A note on this clone: The read stops 3 residues short of the end of the CDR3; the missing end is completed from the germline J gene. The rearrangement joins TRBV30 to TRBJ2-2; 8 bases are a match to TRBD2. CDR3 size: 20 residues. Germline values: CDR1 GTSNPN, CDR2 SVGIG (reference sequence). With 0 bases clipped from V and 0 bases from J, the junction kept 15 bases outside the gene matches. The CDR3 is CAWSVRGRQTNRPNTGELFF. Partial CDR3 DNA: TGTGCCTGGAGTGTCCGCGGGAGGCAGACAAACAGACCGAACACCGGGGAG. The full variable domain, with the rest looked up from reference TRBV30 and TRBJ2-2, is SQTIHQWPATLVQPVGSPLSLECTVEGTSNPNLYWYRQAAGRGLQLLFYSVGIGQISSEVPQNLSASRPQDRQFILSSKKLLLSDSGFYLCAWSVRGRQTNRPNTGELFFGEGSRLTVL.

With regard to this clone: With the read ending 3 residues before the CDR3 end, the germline J gene is used to fill in that end. The V call is TRBV7-2, the J call TRBJ2-7; 8 bases map to TRBD1. From germline, CDR1 is SGHTA and CDR2 FQGNSA. Trimming took 2 bases from V and 6 from J; bases not matched to a gene: 9. CDR3 length: 15 amino acids. CDR3 in amino acids: CASSLWPGGESEQYF. CDR3 DNA (partial): TGTGCCAGCAGCTTATGGCCAGGGGGCGAGTCCGAG.

Worth noting for this clone: Sequencing ends 3 residues short of the CDR3 end; the germline J gene provides the rest. The chain combines TRBV4-1 with TRBJ2-5; D may be TRBD1 (6 bases). With 4 bases removed from V and 0 bases from J, the gap between germline ends came to 12 bases. This CDR3 comprises 15 residues. Germline-derived CDR1 and CDR2 are MGHRA and YSYEKL. The part of the CDR3 DNA that was read is TGCGCCAGCAGCCCAAGCCCAGGGGACCAAGAGACC. This translates into CASSPSPGDQET. The CDR3 in its entirety is CASSPSPGDQETQYF.

A remark on this clone: Read coverage stops 3 residues before the CDR3 terminus; the germline J gene supplies the remainder. The chain uses TRBV2 and TRBJ2-1; 10 bases map to TRBD2. This CDR3 is 15 amino acids long. V trimming: 0 bases; J trimming: 9 bases; junction bases outside the gene matches: 5. Germline values: CDR1 SNHLY, CDR2 FYNNEI. The CDR3 DNA, read in part, is TGTGCCAGCAGTGAAGCCGGGACTAGCGTTACTGAG. Translation: CASSEAGTSVTE. The whole CDR3 reads CASSEAGTSVTEQFF.

Comment on this clone: Read sequence stops 3 residues before the CDR3 end, and the germline J gene provides the missing end. This rearrangement joins TRBV23-1 to TRBJ2-1; 7 bases are a match to TRBD1. TRBV23-1 is placed among ORFs of uncertain function. This CDR3 comprises 15 residues. J gave up 3 bases and V 3 bases, and 5 bases lay outside the gene matches. The CDR3 sequence is CASSQWGQYYNEQFF. The part of the CDR3 DNA that was read is TGCGCCAGCAGTCAGTGGGGACAGTACTACAATGAG.

About this clone: The read stops 3 residues short of the end of the CDR3; the missing end is completed from the germline J gene. The V gene is TRBV29-1, the J gene TRBJ2-2, with TRBD2 as a possible D gene (6 bases). Trimming removed 7 bases at V and 0 bases at J, with 21 bases between. There are 17 residues in the CDR3. In germline, CDR1 is SQVTM, CDR2 ANQGSEA. The CDR3 sequence: CSALPGSGRSNTGELFF. The covered CDR3 bases are TGCAGCGCCCTGCCGGGTAGCGGCCGCTCGAACACCGGGGAG.

Concerning this clone: The read finishes 3 residues shy of the CDR3 end, and the germline J gene is used to complete it. The chain uses TRBV7-2 and TRBJ1-1; a weak D match, TRBD1 (5 bases). The CDR3 has 14 amino acids. Per germline, CDR1 SGHTA and CDR2 FQGNSA. The CDR3 bases that were read are TGTGCCAGCAGCTTAGCGCTGAGTCGGGGGGAA. Translated: CASSLALSRGE. The entire CDR3 is CASSLALSRGEAFF.

About this clone itself: The read ends 3 residues before the CDR3 terminus; that terminus is restored from the germline J gene. The chain has TRBV12-3 or TRBV12-4 and TRBJ2-2, with a weak D call TRBD1 (5 bases). This CDR3 has 12 amino acids. The germline V and J ends were trimmed by 6 bases and 7 bases, with 9 bases remaining between them. The part of the CDR3 DNA that was read is TGTGCCAGCAGGCTAGGGGACGGGGAG. It is translated as CASRLGDGE. The CDR3 in full is CASRLGDGELFF.

Comment on this clone: Sequencing ends 3 residues short of the CDR3 end; the germline J gene provides the rest. The chain joins TRBV5-1 to TRBJ2-1, with 12 bases lining up with TRBD2. Per the germline V gene, CDR1 is SGHRS and CDR2 is YFSETQ. J gave up 4 bases and V 3 bases, and 2 bases lay outside the gene matches. The CDR3 contains 15 residues. Here the CDR3 reads CASSYLAGGYNEQFF. The CDR3 DNA, read in part, is TGCGCCAGCAGCTATCTAGCGGGGGGGTACAATGAG.

Comments on this clone: The CDR3 end falls 3 residues outside the read, so it is completed with the germline J gene. The chain links TRBV20-1 to TRBJ1-4; D is unresolved. Germline-derived CDR1 and CDR2 are DFQATT and SNEGSKA (reference sequence). Trimming removed 6 bases at V and 5 bases at J, with 16 bases between. CDR3 length equals 14 residues. The CDR3 bases that were read are TGCAGTGCCGAACCCCCGGCGGAGAATGAAAAA. It is translated as CSAEPPAENEK. The whole CDR3 sequence reads CSAEPPAENEKLFF.

Turning to this clone: Coverage ceases 3 residues before the CDR3 finishes, and the germline J gene fills in the end. The rearrangement joins TRBV29-1 to TRBJ2-1; D is uncertain. CDR3 size: 15 residues. The V gene lost 6 bases and the J gene lost 0 bases, with 15 bases spanning the gap. The germline CDR1 and CDR2 sequences are SQVTM and ANQGSEA. CDR3 sequence: CSVGSGTSSYNEQFF. Incomplete CDR3 DNA: TGCAGCGTGGGTTCAGGTACCAGCTCCTACAATGAG.

A remark on this clone: The read ends 3 residues early relative to the CDR3; the germline J gene fills the gap. The genes are TRBV29-1 and TRBJ2-1; perhaps TRBD2 as D (5 bases). Looked up from germline, CDR1 is SQVTM and CDR2 is ANQGSEA. V gave up 7 bases and J gave up 4 bases, with 17 bases separating them. This CDR3 has 14 amino acids. The DNA read from the CDR3 is TGCAGCGCCCGAGCGGTTTACTTATACAATGAG. Translated, it gives CSARAVYLYNE. The whole CDR3 sequence is CSARAVYLYNEQFF.

A remark on this clone: The CDR3 end falls 3 residues outside the read, so it is completed with the germline J gene. J is TRBJ2-1 and V is TRBV30; 7 bases agree with TRBD2. Looked up from germline, CDR1 is GTSNPN and CDR2 is SVGIG (reference sequence). With 5 bases clipped from V and 7 bases from J, the junction kept 20 bases outside the gene matches. The CDR3 covers 17 residues. CDR3 amino acids: CAWLPLGLAEHGNEQFF. The part of the CDR3 DNA that was read is TGTGCCTGGCTGCCCCTGGGTCTAGCGGAACATGGGAATGAG.